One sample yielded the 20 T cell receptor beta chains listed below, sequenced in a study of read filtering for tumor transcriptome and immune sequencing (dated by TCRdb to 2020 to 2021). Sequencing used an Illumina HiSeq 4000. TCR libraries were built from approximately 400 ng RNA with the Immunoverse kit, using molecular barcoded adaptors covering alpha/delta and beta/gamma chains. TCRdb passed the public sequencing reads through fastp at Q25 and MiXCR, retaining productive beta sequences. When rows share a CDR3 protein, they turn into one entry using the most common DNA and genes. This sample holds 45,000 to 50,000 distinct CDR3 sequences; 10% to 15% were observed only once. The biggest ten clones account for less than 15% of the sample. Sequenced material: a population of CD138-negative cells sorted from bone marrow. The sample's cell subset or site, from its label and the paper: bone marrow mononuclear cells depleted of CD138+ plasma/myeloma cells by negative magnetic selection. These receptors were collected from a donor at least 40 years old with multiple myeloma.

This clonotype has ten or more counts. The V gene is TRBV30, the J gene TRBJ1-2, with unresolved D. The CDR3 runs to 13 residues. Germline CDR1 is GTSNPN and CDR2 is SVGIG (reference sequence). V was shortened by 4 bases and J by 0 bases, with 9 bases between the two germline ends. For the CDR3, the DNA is TGTGCCTGGACTGCGGATACTAACTATGGCTACACCTTC. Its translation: CAWTADTNYGYTF.

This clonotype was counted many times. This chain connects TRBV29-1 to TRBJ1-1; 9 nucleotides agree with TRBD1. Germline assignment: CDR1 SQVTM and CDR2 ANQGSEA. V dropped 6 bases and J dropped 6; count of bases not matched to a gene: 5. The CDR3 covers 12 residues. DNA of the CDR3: TGCAGCGTCGGACAGGGGTTCGCTGAAGCTTTCTTT. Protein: CSVGQGFAEAFF.

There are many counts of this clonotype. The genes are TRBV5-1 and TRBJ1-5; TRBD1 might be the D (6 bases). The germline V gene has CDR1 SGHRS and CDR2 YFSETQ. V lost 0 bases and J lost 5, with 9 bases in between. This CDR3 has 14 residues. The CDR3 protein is CASSLEQGHQPQHF. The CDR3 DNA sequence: TGCGCCAGCAGCTTGGAACAGGGACATCAGCCCCAGCATTTT.

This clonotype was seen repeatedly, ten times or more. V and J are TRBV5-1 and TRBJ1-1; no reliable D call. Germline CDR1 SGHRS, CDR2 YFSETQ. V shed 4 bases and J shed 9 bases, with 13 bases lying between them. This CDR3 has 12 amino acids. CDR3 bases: TGCGCCAGCAGCCCAGGCCCGACAAAAGCTTTCTTT. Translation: CASSPGPTKAFF.

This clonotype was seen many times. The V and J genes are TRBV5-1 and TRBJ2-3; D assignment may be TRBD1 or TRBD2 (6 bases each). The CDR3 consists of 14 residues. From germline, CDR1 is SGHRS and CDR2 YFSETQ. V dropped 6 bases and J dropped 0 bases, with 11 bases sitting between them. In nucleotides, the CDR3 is TGCGCCAGCACCCGGGGGCAAAGCACAGATACGCAGTATTTT. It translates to CASTRGQSTDTQYF.

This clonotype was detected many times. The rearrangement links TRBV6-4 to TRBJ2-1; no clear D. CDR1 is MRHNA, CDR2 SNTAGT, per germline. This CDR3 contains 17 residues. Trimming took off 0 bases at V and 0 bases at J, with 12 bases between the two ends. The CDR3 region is CASSDSFQARSYNEQFF. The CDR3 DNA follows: TGTGCCAGCAGTGACTCCTTTCAGGCCCGCTCCTACAATGAGCAGTTCTTC.

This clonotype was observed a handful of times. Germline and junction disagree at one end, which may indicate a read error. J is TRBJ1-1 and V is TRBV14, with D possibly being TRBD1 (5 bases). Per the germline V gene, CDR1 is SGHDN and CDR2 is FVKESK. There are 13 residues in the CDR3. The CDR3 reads CASSRGPNTGAFF. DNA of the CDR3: TGTGCCAGCAGCCGGGGACCGAACACTGGAGCTTTCTTT.

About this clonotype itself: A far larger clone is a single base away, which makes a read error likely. The CDR3 region has the DNA TGTGCCAGCAGCTCCGCGGGACAGGGTCCCTACGAGCTGTACTTC. It encodes CASSSAGQGPYELYF. The V call is TRBV7-9, the J call TRBJ2-7, with TRBD1 identical over 9 bases. The CDR3 has 15 residues. From germline, CDR1 is SEHNR and CDR2 FQNEAQ (reference sequence).

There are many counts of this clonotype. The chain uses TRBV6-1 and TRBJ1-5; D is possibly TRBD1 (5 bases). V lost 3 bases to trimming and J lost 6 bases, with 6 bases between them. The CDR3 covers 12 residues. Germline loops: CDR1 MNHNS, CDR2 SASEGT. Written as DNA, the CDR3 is TGTGCCAGCAGTGAGGGGCTTCAGCCCCAGCATTTT. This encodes CASSEGLQPQHF.

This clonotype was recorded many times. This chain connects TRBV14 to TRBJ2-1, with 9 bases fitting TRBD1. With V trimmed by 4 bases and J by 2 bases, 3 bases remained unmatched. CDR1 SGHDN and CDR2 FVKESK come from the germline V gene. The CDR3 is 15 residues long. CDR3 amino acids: CASSPRDRAYNEQFF. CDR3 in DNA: TGTGCCAGCAGCCCCCGGGACAGGGCCTACAATGAGCAGTTCTTC. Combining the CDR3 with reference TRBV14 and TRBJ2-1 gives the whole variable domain EAGVTQFPSHSVIEKGQTVTLRCDPISGHDNLYWYRRVMGKEIKFLLHFVKESKQDESGMPNNRFLAERTGGTYSTLKVQPAELEDSGVYFCASSPRDRAYNEQFFGPGTRLTVL.

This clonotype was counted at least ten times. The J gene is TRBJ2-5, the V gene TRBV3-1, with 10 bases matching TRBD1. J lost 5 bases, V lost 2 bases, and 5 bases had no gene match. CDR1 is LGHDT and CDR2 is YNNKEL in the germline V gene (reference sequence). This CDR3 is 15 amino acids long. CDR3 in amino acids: CASSQSGTGVETQYF. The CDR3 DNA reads TGTGCCAGCAGCCAAAGTGGGACAGGGGTTGAGACCCAGTACTTC.

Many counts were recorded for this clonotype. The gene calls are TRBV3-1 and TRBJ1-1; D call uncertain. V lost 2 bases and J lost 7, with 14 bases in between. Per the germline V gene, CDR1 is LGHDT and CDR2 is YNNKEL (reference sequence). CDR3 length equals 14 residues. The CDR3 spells CASSQSLTANEAFF. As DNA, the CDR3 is TGTGCCAGCAGCCAAAGCTTGACGGCAAATGAAGCTTTCTTT.

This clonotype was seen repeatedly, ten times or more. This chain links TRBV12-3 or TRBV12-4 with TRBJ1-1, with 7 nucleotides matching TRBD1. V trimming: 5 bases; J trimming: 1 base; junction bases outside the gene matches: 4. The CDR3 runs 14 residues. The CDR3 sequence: CASSRTGKNTEAFF. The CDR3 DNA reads TGTGCCAGCAGTCGGACAGGAAAGAACACTGAAGCTTTCTTT.

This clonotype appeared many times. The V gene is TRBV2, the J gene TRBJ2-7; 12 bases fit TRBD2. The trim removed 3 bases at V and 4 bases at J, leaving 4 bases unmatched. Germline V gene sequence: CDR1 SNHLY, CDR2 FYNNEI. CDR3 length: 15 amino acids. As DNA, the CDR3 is TGTGCCAGCAGTGATTTTACTAGCGGGGGGTACGAGCAGTACTTC. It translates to CASSDFTSGGYEQYF.

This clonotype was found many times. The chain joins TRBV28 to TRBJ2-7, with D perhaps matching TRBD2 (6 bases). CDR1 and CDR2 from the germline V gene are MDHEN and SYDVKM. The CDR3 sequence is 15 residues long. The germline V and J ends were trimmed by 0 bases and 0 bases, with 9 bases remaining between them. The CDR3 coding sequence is TGTGCCAGCAGTTTATGGGAGGGTGCCTCCTACGAGCAGTACTTC. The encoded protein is CASSLWEGASYEQYF.

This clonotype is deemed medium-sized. This chain's CDR3 is CSARAPLAGGHEQFF. The CDR3 coding sequence is TGCAGTGCTAGAGCCCCCCTAGCGGGAGGACATGAGCAGTTCTTC. The chain joins TRBV20-1 to TRBJ2-1, with 11 bases that match TRBD2. Germline V lookup: CDR1 DFQATT, CDR2 SNEGSKA (reference sequence). Trimming removed 1 base from V and 8 bases from J; junction bases left unmatched: 7. This CDR3 contains 15 residues.

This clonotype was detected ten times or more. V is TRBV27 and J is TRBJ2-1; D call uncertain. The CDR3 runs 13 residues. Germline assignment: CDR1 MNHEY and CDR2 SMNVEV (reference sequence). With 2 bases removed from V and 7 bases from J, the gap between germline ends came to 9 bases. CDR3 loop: CASSLNWANEQFF. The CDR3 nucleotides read TGTGCCAGCAGTTTAAACTGGGCGAATGAGCAGTTCTTC.

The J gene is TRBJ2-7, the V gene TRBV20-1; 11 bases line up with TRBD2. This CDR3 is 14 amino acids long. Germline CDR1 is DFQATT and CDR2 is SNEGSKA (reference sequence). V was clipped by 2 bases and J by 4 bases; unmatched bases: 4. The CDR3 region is CSARLTSGSYEQYF. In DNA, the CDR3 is TGCAGTGCTAGACTCACTAGCGGGAGTTACGAGCAGTACTTC.

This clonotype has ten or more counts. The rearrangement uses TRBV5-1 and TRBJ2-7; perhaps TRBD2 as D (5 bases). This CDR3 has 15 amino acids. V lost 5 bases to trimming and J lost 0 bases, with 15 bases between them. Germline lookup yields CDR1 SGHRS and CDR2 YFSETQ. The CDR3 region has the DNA TGCGCCAGCAGTTTGAGCGAGGGAAGCTCCTACGAGCAGTACTTC. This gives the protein CASSLSEGSSYEQYF.

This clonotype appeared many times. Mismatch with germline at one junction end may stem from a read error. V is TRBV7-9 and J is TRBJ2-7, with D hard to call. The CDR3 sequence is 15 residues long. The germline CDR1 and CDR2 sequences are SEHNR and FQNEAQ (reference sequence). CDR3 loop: CASSLPGSRGKDAVF. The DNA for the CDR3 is TGTGCCAGCAGCCTTCCCGGGTCCCGCGGAAAGGACGCCGTCTTC.